The rows below give T cell receptor beta chains drawn from one sample of a study of T cells after yellow fever vaccination. TCRdb re-analysed the 5' RACE reads in MiXCR, keeping a single row per CDR3 protein. This sample has roughly 240,000 distinct CDR3 sequences, with roughly 6.2% found just once. The specimen comprised CD4+ T cells sorted from PBMCs, sampled on the day of the yellow fever booster vaccination. The receptors come from a man aged 25 to 40 who received the YFV17D yellow fever vaccine. CDR3s include the opening cysteine and the closing phenylalanine or tryptophan. D genes are given only for firm matches. Clone size, where shown, is once, few, many, or a class for clones that have expanded.

CSVKGESYNEQFF,TGCAGTGTAAAGGGGGAGTCCTACAATGAGCAGTTCTTC,many,.,TRBJ2-1,TRBV20-1
CASSFSGRSQETQYF,TGTGCCAGCAGCTTTAGCGGGAGGAGTCAAGAGACCCAGTACTTC,.,TRBD2,TRBJ2-5,TRBV7-2
CASSLVVSSYEQYF,TGTGCCAGCAGCTTAGTGGTTAGCTCCTACGAGCAGTACTTC,few,.,TRBJ2-7,TRBV7-8
CSVALAGGNIQYF,TGCAGCGTGGCTTTAGCGGGAGGAAACATTCAGTACTTC,many,TRBD2,TRBJ2-4,TRBV29-1
CASSVAGLQETQYF,TGCGCCAGCAGCGTAGCGGGACTTCAAGAGACCCAGTACTTC,few,TRBD2,TRBJ2-5,TRBV5-1
CASSLASSGLSYEQYF,TGTGCCAGCAGCTTGGCTTCTAGCGGGCTCTCCTACGAGCAGTACTTC,few,TRBD2,TRBJ2-7,TRBV5-4
CASSAGQPAKNIQYF,TGTGCCAGCAGCGCAGGACAACCAGCCAAAAACATTCAGTACTTC,.,.,TRBJ2-4,TRBV7-9
CASSSPPGTSRNNEQFF,TGTGCCAGCAGCTCCCCTCCCGGGACTAGCAGGAACAATGAGCAGTTCTTC,many,TRBD2,TRBJ2-1,TRBV11-3
CSGSEVGGYGYTF,TGCAGCGGCTCGGAGGTGGGGGGGTATGGCTACACCTTC,.,.,TRBJ1-2,TRBV29-1
CSATVLDEQFF,TGCAGCGCCACCGTTTTGGATGAGCAGTTCTTC,.,.,TRBJ2-1,TRBV29-1
CAGVTEGTDTQYF,TGTGCCGGTGTGACGGAGGGCACAGATACGCAGTATTTT,.,.,TRBJ2-3,TRBV30
CASSLEGAWSEQYF,TGTGCCAGCAGCTTAGAGGGGGCGTGGAGCGAGCAGTACTTC,many,TRBD1,TRBJ2-7,TRBV7-9
CASSLDLGGDIGYEQYF,TGTGCCAGCAGCTTAGATTTGGGGGGGGACATAGGCTACGAGCAGTACTTC,many,.,TRBJ2-7,TRBV7-8
CASLALAGYTDTQYF,TGTGCCAGCCTTGCATTAGCGGGGTACACAGATACGCAGTATTTT,.,TRBD2,TRBJ2-3,TRBV2
CAWSVSGILYEQYF,TGTGCCTGGAGTGTTTCTGGGATCCTCTACGAGCAGTACTTC,.,.,TRBJ2-7,TRBV30
CASSSESSGRRRGTQYF,TGCGCCAGCAGCTCCGAATCTAGCGGGAGAAGGAGAGGGACCCAGTACTTC,many,TRBD2,TRBJ2-5,TRBV5-1